The 27 T cell receptor beta chains below all came from one sample that was sequenced in a study of T cell responses to AZD1222 COVID-19 vaccine. Only in-frame clones appear in the TCRdb table, and some are missing; sequencing was by immunoSEQ multiplex PCR. Among approximately 64,000 clones listed, over 80% were seen once. The starting material was peripheral blood, obtained on day 0 of AZD1222 vaccination. The receptors originated from an adult in good health.

The rearrangement uses TRBV5-1 and TRBJ1-2; 8 nucleotides match TRBD1. The CDR3 is 13 amino acids. The trim removed 7 bases at V and 3 bases at J, leaving 5 bases unmatched. CDR1 is SGHRS and CDR2 is YFSETQ in the germline V gene. The CDR3 protein is CASSETGDYGYTF. The CDR3 DNA reads as TGCGCCAGCTCAGAGACAGGGGACTATGGCTACACCTTC.

A note on this clone: The junction does not match germline at one end; this may be a read error. This rearrangement joins TRBV5-4 to TRBJ2-1; TRBD1 is a possible D gene (6 bases). Germline V gives CDR1 SGHNT, CDR2 YYREEE (reference sequence). This CDR3 has 14 amino acids. The CDR3 nucleotides read TGTGCCAGCAGGTTGGACAGCCGTCCCAATGAGCAGTTCTTC. It codes for CASRLDSRPNEQFF.

V gene TRBV28 combines with J gene TRBJ1-2; no firm D call. CDR1 is MDHEN, CDR2 SYDVKM, per germline. The CDR3 loop spans 11 amino acids. In nucleotides, the CDR3 is TGTGCTTCGCGGGGAGGCTATGGCTACACCTTC. It translates to CASRGGYGYTF.

This clone came up a few times. The rearrangement joins TRBV3-1 (or the pseudogene TRBV3-2) to TRBJ2-3; possible D gene TRBD1, 5 bases. Germline CDR1 LGHDT, CDR2 YNNKEL (reference sequence). This CDR3 is built from 15 residues. Between the trimmed V and J ends, which lost 1 base and 4 bases, there was a span of 12 bases. In DNA form, the CDR3 reads TGTGCCAGCAGCCAAGGAAGTGGGGCCGCAGATACGCAGTATTTT. It is translated as CASSQGSGAADTQYF.

The chain links TRBV4-2 to TRBJ2-2, with 7 nucleotides matching TRBD1. V lost 4 bases, J lost 3 bases, and 5 bases stayed unmatched. From germline, CDR1 is LGHNA and CDR2 YNFKEQ. The CDR3 has 15 amino acids. The CDR3 region has the DNA TGTGCCAGCAGCCCTACCGGACAGGACACCGGGGAGCTGTTTTTT. Translating gives CASSPTGQDTGELFF.

In its sample, this clone was seen once. The chain recombines TRBV7-3 with TRBJ1-6; TRBD1 agrees at 8 bases. CDR1 is SGHTA, CDR2 FQGTGA, per germline. Trimming at V came to 2 bases and at J to 6 bases, leaving 12 bases not matched to a gene. The CDR3 runs 18 residues. CDR3 DNA: TGTGCCAGCAGCTTATCAGGAGGACAGGGAACAAGTAATTCACCCCTCCACTTT. Translated, it gives CASSLSGGQGTSNSPLHF.

The genes are TRBV9 and TRBJ2-1, with 12 bases that match TRBD2. With 4 bases clipped from V and 2 bases from J, the junction kept 4 bases outside the gene matches. The germline CDR1 and CDR2 sequences are SGDLS and YYNGEE. The CDR3 has 16 residues. The CDR3 spells CASSPRTSGTYNEQFF. The CDR3 region has the DNA TGTGCCAGCAGCCCCCGGACTAGCGGGACCTACAATGAGCAGTTCTTC. Combining the CDR3 with reference TRBV9 and TRBJ2-1 gives the whole variable domain DSGVTQTPKHLITATGQRVTLRCSPRSGDLSVYWYQQSLDQGLQFLIQYYNGEERAKGNILERFSAQQFPDLHSELNLSSLELGDSALYFCASSPRTSGTYNEQFFGPGTRLTVL.

The J gene is TRBJ1-2, the V gene TRBV19, with 8 bases fitting TRBD1. The junction had 7 bases not matched to a gene; V was cut back by 4 bases and J by 0 bases. This CDR3 is 16 amino acids long. The germline V gene has CDR1 LNHDA and CDR2 SQIVND (reference sequence). The CDR3 spells CASSRGQVSTNYGYTF. CDR3 bases: TGTGCCAGTAGTAGGGGACAGGTCTCTACTAACTATGGCTACACCTTC.

The CDR3 sequence: CASSLRDRGGEQYF. The CDR3 DNA sequence: TGTGCCAGCAGCTTAAGAGACAGGGGTGGCGAGCAGTACTTC. The chain uses TRBV7-3 and TRBJ2-7; TRBD1 matches at 8 bases. CDR1 is SGHTA and CDR2 is FQGTGA in the germline V gene. V dropped 1 base and J dropped 6; count of bases not matched to a gene: 5. The CDR3 is made up of 14 amino acids.

The chain joins TRBV10-3 to TRBJ1-2; D gene unclear. With 10 bases removed from V and 3 bases from J, the gap between germline ends came to 21 bases. Germline CDR1 is ENHRY and CDR2 is SYGVKD. The CDR3 is 15 residues long. The CDR3 region has the DNA TGTGCCACCCAAAACCCCCCCTCCGGCGACTATGGCTACACCTTC. It codes for CATQNPPSGDYGYTF.

The chain employs TRBV28 and TRBJ1-1; D possibly corresponds to TRBD1 (5 bases). CDR3 length equals 12 residues. V lost 6 bases, J lost 1 base, and 6 bases lay in between. Per the germline V gene, CDR1 is MDHEN and CDR2 is SYDVKM. The CDR3 loop reads CASRTANTEAFF. CDR3 bases: TGTGCCAGCAGGACAGCGAACACTGAAGCTTTCTTT.

The chain has TRBV3-1 (or the pseudogene TRBV3-2) and TRBJ1-6; possible D gene TRBD1, 6 bases. This CDR3 comprises 15 residues. Between the trimmed V and J ends, which lost 0 bases and 9 bases, there was a span of 12 bases. Germline values: CDR1 LGHDT, CDR2 YNNKEL (reference sequence). The CDR3 bases are TGTGCCAGCAGCCAAGAAGGGGGAACGGGTTCACCCCTCCACTTT. This encodes CASSQEGGTGSPLHF.

The chain couples TRBV2 to TRBJ1-1; 7 bases align to TRBD1. Germline V gene data show CDR1 as SNHLY and CDR2 as FYNNEI. V lost 9 bases and J lost 2; bases outside the gene matches: 9. This CDR3 region has 14 residues. Here the CDR3 reads CASRTGLTNTEAFF. CDR3 nucleotide sequence: TGTGCCAGTCGGACAGGCTTAACAAACACTGAAGCTTTCTTT.

Comments on this clone: In the same sample, other DNA sequences code for this CDR3. This chain uses TRBV7-3 with TRBJ2-1, with 8 bases identical to TRBD2. V lost 1 base, J lost 3 bases, and 5 bases stayed unmatched. Germline CDR1 is SGHTA and CDR2 is FQGTGA. CDR3 size: 16 residues. The CDR3 bases are TGTGCCAGCAGCTTAAGGGGGACTAGGTACTACAATGAGCAGTTCTTC. Encoded protein: CASSLRGTRYYNEQFF. Combining the CDR3 with reference TRBV7-3 and TRBJ2-1 gives the whole variable domain GAGVSQTPSNKVTEKGKYVELRCDPISGHTALYWYRQSLGQGPEFLIYFQGTGAADDSGLPNDRFFAVRPEGSVSTLKIQRTERGDSAVYLCASSLRGTRYYNEQFFGPGTRLTVL.

V usage is TRBV6-1 and J usage is TRBJ1-1, with D possibly TRBD1 on 6 matching bases. The germline gives CDR1 MNHNS, CDR2 SASEGT. Trimming removed 8 bases at V and 5 bases at J, with 15 bases between. CDR3 length equals 13 residues. CDR3 sequence: CASSLQGETEAFF. In nucleotides, the CDR3 is TGTGCCAGCTCCCTACAGGGAGAGACTGAAGCTTTCTTT.

The V call is TRBV2, the J call TRBJ2-7; TRBD1 is a possible D gene (6 bases). Germline V gene lookup returns CDR1 SNHLY and CDR2 FYNNEI. Deletions cut 7 bases from V and 4 bases from J, with 17 bases between. CDR3 size: 14 residues. The CDR3 protein is CASIGIQGRYEQYF. The CDR3 DNA is TGTGCCAGCATCGGGATTCAGGGGCGTTACGAGCAGTACTTC.

The V gene is TRBV7-8, the J gene TRBJ2-1, with D possibly being TRBD1 (6 bases). Per the germline V gene, CDR1 is SGHVS and CDR2 is FQNEAQ. V lost 5 bases, J lost 7 bases, and 15 bases lay in between. There are 14 residues in the CDR3. CDR3 nucleotides: TGTGCCAGCAGCCCCAGGTTGGGGGCTAATGAGCAGTTCTTC. Amino acids: CASSPRLGANEQFF. Full variable domain (outside the CDR3, taken from reference TRBV7-8 and TRBJ2-1): GAGVSQSPRYKVAKRGQDVALRCDPISGHVSLFWYQQALGQGPEFLTYFQNEAQLDKSGLPSDRFFAERPEGSVSTLKIQRTQQEDSAVYLCASSPRLGANEQFFGPGTRLTVL.

The rearrangement uses TRBV5-1 and TRBJ1-1, with D possibly being TRBD1 (6 bases). The CDR3 has 14 residues. The germline V gene has CDR1 SGHRS and CDR2 YFSETQ. V dropped 4 bases and J dropped 5 bases, with 15 bases sitting between them. CDR3 region: CASSPQGIGTEAFF. CDR3 bases: TGCGCCAGCAGCCCACAGGGTATTGGGACTGAAGCTTTCTTT.

V usage is TRBV28 and J usage is TRBJ2-6; D call uncertain. Germline assignment: CDR1 MDHEN and CDR2 SYDVKM. V was shortened by 7 bases and J by 2 bases, with 6 bases between the two germline ends. The CDR3 has 13 residues. The CDR3 DNA reads TGTGCCAGCAAAGGGACTGGGGCCAACGTCCTGACTTTC. It codes for CASKGTGANVLTF.

The chain recombines TRBV9 with TRBJ1-2; D gene uncertain. Trimming left V 10 bases short and J 6 bases short, with 16 bases between. CDR1 is SGDLS and CDR2 is YYNGEE in the germline V gene. The CDR3 runs to 12 residues. CDR3: CAGSAGTNGYTF. CDR3 nucleotide sequence: TGTGCCGGCTCGGCAGGAACAAATGGCTACACCTTC. Using reference TRBV9 and TRBJ1-2 for the parts outside the CDR3, the full variable domain is DSGVTQTPKHLITATGQRVTLRCSPRSGDLSVYWYQQSLDQGLQFLIQYYNGEERAKGNILERFSAQQFPDLHSELNLSSLELGDSALYFCAGSAGTNGYTFGSGTRLTVV.

The chain employs TRBV3-1 (or the pseudogene TRBV3-2) and TRBJ1-4; D remains ambiguous. Looked up from germline, CDR1 is LGHDT and CDR2 is YNNKEL (reference sequence). The CDR3 spans 15 residues. V lost 4 bases to trimming and J lost 0 bases, with 9 bases between them. The CDR3 sequence: CASSPFSATNEKLFF. DNA of the CDR3: TGTGCCAGCAGCCCCTTTAGTGCAACTAATGAAAAACTGTTTTTT.

The rearrangement joins TRBV9 to TRBJ1-2; 9 bases align to TRBD1. From germline, CDR1 is SGDLS and CDR2 YYNGEE. The J segment lost 5 bases and the V segment lost 3 bases, leaving 11 bases of the junction unmatched. The CDR3 is 16 residues long. The CDR3 sequence: CASSAVPGQGRYGYTF. CDR3 DNA: TGTGCCAGCAGCGCCGTCCCAGGACAGGGGAGGTATGGCTACACCTTC.

The chain has TRBV6-5 and TRBJ1-1; no clear D gene. The V gene lost 6 bases and the J gene lost 0 bases, with 14 bases spanning the gap. The V gene's germline CDR1 is MNHEY and CDR2 SVGAGI. The CDR3 has 15 residues. The CDR3 nucleotides read TGTGCCAGCAGCCCGATCGCCGAGATGAACACTGAAGCTTTCTTT. This sequence encodes CASSPIAEMNTEAFF.

The rearrangement links TRBV7-2 to TRBJ1-2; D remains ambiguous. Trimming stripped 1 base from V and 7 bases from J, with 10 bases between. This CDR3 region has 13 residues. The germline CDR1 and CDR2 sequences are SGHTA and FQGNSA. In DNA, the CDR3 is TGTGCCAGCAGCTTAGAAGGAGCCCGTGGCTACACCTTC. It translates to CASSLEGARGYTF. The full variable domain, rest sourced from reference TRBV7-2 and TRBJ1-2, is GAGVSQSPSNKVTEKGKDVELRCDPISGHTALYWYRQSLGQGLEFLIYFQGNSAPDKSGLPSDRFSAERTGGSVSTLTIQRTQQEDSAVYLCASSLEGARGYTFGSGTRLTVV.

The chain recombines TRBV18 with TRBJ1-1; D may be TRBD1 (6 bases). The CDR3 is made up of 15 amino acids. CDR1 and CDR2 from the germline V gene are KGHSH and LQKENI. V was trimmed by 3 bases and J by 1 base, leaving 12 bases between them. This chain's CDR3 is CASSPTDRPNTEAFF. CDR3 bases: TGTGCCAGCTCACCGACGGACAGACCGAACACTGAAGCTTTCTTT.

This chain uses TRBV5-1 with TRBJ2-2; D not resolved. V lost 0 bases and J 1 base, leaving 4 bases between the germline ends. Germline V lookup: CDR1 SGHRS, CDR2 YFSETQ. The CDR3 is made up of 14 amino acids. The CDR3 bases are TGCGCCAGCAGCTTGGGTGGGAACACCGGGGAGCTGTTTTTT. As protein: CASSLGGNTGELFF.

The V gene is TRBV6-6, the J gene TRBJ2-1; D is possibly TRBD1 (5 bases). The germline CDR1 and CDR2 sequences are MNHNY and SVGAGI (reference sequence). The CDR3 extends over 13 amino acids. V lost 6 bases to trimming and J lost 3 bases, with 9 bases between them. The CDR3 loop reads CASRPGFYNEQFF. CDR3 in DNA: TGTGCCAGCAGGCCAGGGTTCTACAATGAGCAGTTCTTC.